The source of this T cell receptor beta chain is a study of tumor and adjacent non-tumor tissue in lung cancer. Study-level information: There were roughly 11 adenocarcinoma, a couple of squamous cell carcinoma and 1 small cell lung cancer cases. Study-level results: In normal lung, the top 100 clones were significantly more dominant than in tumor.

This clonotype was observed a handful of times. Its antigen is not identified. J lost 3 bases, V lost 8 bases, and 10 bases had no gene match. The CDR3 runs 14 residues. CDR1 is SGHAT and CDR2 is FQDESV in the germline V gene (reference sequence). TCRbeta libraries were built with three rounds of nested PCR, modified from ARM-PCR. One entry per CDR3 protein results from TCRdb running MiXCR on the multiplex PCR reads. The sample includes about 110,000 distinct CDR3 sequences, approximately 87% seen only once; the top ten take 20% to 25%. RNA was extracted from bulk tissue without any cell sorting. The source material was lung tumor tissue. The clonotype comes from a man between 65 and 85 years old with non-small cell lung cancer. The chain joins TRBV11-1 to TRBJ2-7, with TRBD1 identical over 7 bases. This chain's CDR3 is CASQSPGQNYEQYF. In DNA form, the CDR3 reads TGTGCCAGCCAATCTCCGGGACAGAACTACGAGCAGTACTTC.